This T cell receptor (beta chain) appears in the sequencing data of a study of blood T cell repertoires in COVID-19. Overall study context: Italy, Spain and the United States were the sources of the convalescent and acute COVID-19 samples. Sample material is recorded as cDNA or gDNA derived from T cells, B-cell-depleted T cells, or PBMCs.

Original analysis: Counts of nucleated cells, estimated from reference gene primer amplification, were obtained. Measured with immunoSEQ multiplex PCR; TCRdb has only the in-frame clones, and not every one. For V, J and clone size, that table is used; D and trimming come from the DNA. The sample holds around 130,000 clones; around nine tenths are singletons and the top ten take more than 2%. The germline V gene encodes CDR1 MNHEY and CDR2 SVGAGI. This CDR3 is built from 15 residues. Germline trimming cut 3 bases from V and 0 bases from J; bases unmatched to any gene: 4. The rearrangement joins TRBV6-5 to TRBJ2-5; 7 bases map to TRBD2. The sequenced sample was peripheral blood. The receptor was isolated from a woman between 50 and 59 years old with acute or convalescent COVID-19. CDR3 DNA: TGTGCCAGCAGTTATGGCGGGAGAGACCAAGAGACCCAGTACTTC. Translated, it gives CASSYGGRDQETQYF.